This passage covers 8 T cell receptor beta chains from one sample sequenced in a study of neurological immune-mediated disorders. One entry per CDR3 protein results from TCRdb running MiXCR on the 5' RACE reads. This sample yields 45,000 to 50,000 distinct CDR3 sequences, of which 20% to 30% are seen a single time; roughly 25% belongs to the top ten. The sequencing input was PBMCs. The receptor source for this set is a woman in her 70s in good health.

This clonotype has a count of ten or more. The V gene is TRBV5-1, the J gene TRBJ1-6; 7 positions match TRBD1. V shed 1 base, J shed 8 bases, and the junction held 3 bases outside the gene matches. Per germline, CDR1 SGHRS and CDR2 YFSETQ. The CDR3 contains 14 residues. This CDR3 reads CASSLSGGDSPLHF. The CDR3 region has the DNA TGCGCCAGCAGCTTGTCAGGGGGAGATTCACCCCTCCACTTT.

This clonotype was counted at least ten times. Here the CDR3 DNA reads TGTGCCAGCAGCTTAACGAGAAGCGGAGGAGATACGCAGTATTTT. This gives the protein CASSLTRSGGDTQYF. This chain links TRBV7-3 with TRBJ2-3; D possibly corresponds to TRBD2 (5 bases). Germline V gives CDR1 SGHTA, CDR2 FQGTGA. V lost 0 bases and J lost 5, with 12 bases in between. The length of the CDR3 is 15 residues.

This clonotype was counted many times. CDR3 protein: CATSREVTPRLQYF. The CDR3, as DNA: TGTGCCACCAGCAGAGAGGTGACTCCGCGTCTGCAGTACTTC. This chain connects TRBV15 to TRBJ2-7; the D is unclear. Germline V CDR1 and CDR2: LNHNV, YYDKDF (reference sequence). The V and J ends lost 0 bases and 9 bases respectively, with 15 bases between them. The CDR3 runs 14 residues.

Ten or more counts support this clonotype. The rearrangement joins TRBV6-4 to TRBJ2-3; unclear D gene. CDR3 length: 13 residues. Trimming cost V 5 bases and J 0 bases, with 6 bases left between them. Germline CDR1 is MRHNA and CDR2 is SNTAGT. The CDR3 nucleotides read TGTGCCAGCAGTCAGGACAGCACAGATACGCAGTATTTT. Protein product: CASSQDSTDTQYF.

This clonotype was counted a few times. This sequence joins TRBV12-3 or TRBV12-4 and TRBJ2-1, with 7 bases identical to TRBD1. This CDR3 has 12 amino acids. V shed 8 bases, J shed 8 bases, and the junction held 6 bases outside the gene matches. CDR3 protein: CASRDDRDEQFF. In DNA, the CDR3 is TGTGCCAGCCGAGACGACAGGGATGAGCAGTTCTTC.

This clonotype showed up many times. The gene calls are TRBV7-2 and TRBJ2-2; D is ambiguous. The V gene lost 2 bases and the J gene lost 4 bases, with 14 bases spanning the gap. Germline-derived CDR1 and CDR2 are SGHTA and FQGNSA. The CDR3 covers 16 residues. The CDR3 DNA is TGTGCCAGCAGCTTACTAATCAAGGCTAGCACCGGGGAGCTGTTTTTT. It yields the protein CASSLLIKASTGELFF.

This clonotype was counted many times. CDR3 bases: TGCGCCAGCAGCAGCTACAGCGGCTACACCTTC. It codes for CASSSYSGYTF. The rearrangement joins TRBV5-1 to TRBJ1-2; D not resolved. The germline V gene encodes CDR1 SGHRS and CDR2 YFSETQ. This CDR3 is built from 11 residues. V was pared by 4 bases and J by 8 bases, with 9 bases between.

This clonotype has only one observation. The chain carries TRBV29-1 and TRBJ1-4, with D perhaps TRBD1 (5 bases). Trimming shortened V by 4 bases and J by 7 bases, and 10 bases separated the two germline ends. Germline assignment: CDR1 SQVTM and CDR2 ANQGSEA. This CDR3 comprises 12 residues. CDR3 nucleotide sequence: TGCAGCGTTGGGGGGGTCGGTGAAAAACTGTTTTTT. As protein: CSVGGVGEKLFF.